This T cell receptor (beta chain) was found in a study of blood T cell repertoires in COVID-19. As for the study in general: COVID-19 samples, acute and convalescent, were from the United States, Italy and Spain. PBMCs, B-cell-depleted T cells, or T cells were the source of the cDNA or gDNA that made up the material.

How the authors handled the data: Estimated nucleated cell counts came from reference gene primer amplification. Assay used: immunoSEQ multiplex PCR; TCRdb lists only in-frame clones, some missing. V, J and clone size were drawn from that table, and D and trimming were deduced from the DNA. The sample lists 150,000 to 200,000 clones, 81% seen once, with under 13% in the top ten. The V and J ends lost 0 bases and 0 bases respectively, with 15 bases between them. The CDR3 has 18 amino acids. Germline CDR1 reads LGHDT; CDR2 reads YNNKEL (reference sequence). The TCR comes from a human donor in a cohort sampled during active COVID-19. The chain joins TRBV3-1 (or the pseudogene TRBV3-2) to TRBJ1-3; a possible D gene is TRBD1 (5 bases). Specimen: peripheral blood. Written as DNA, the CDR3 is TGTGCCAGCAGCCAAGATCTGTTCAGGGTGGGCTCTGGAAACACCATATATTTT. Translating it yields CASSQDLFRVGSGNTIYF.